This T cell receptor (beta chain) emerged from a study of neoadjuvant anti-PD-1 for oral cavity cancer. Study information: Patients without progression received a fourth nivolumab dose around day 43, then surgical resection on days 50-56.

Documented time point: after neoadjuvant nivolumab, at surgical resection. Analysis of PBMCs was direct, with no culture step. Produced via immunoSEQ multiplex PCR; TCRdb's table is partial and in-frame only. This table holds over 25,000 clones, around four fifths found once. The TCR sequence derives from a person aged 40-85 years with oral cavity squamous cell carcinoma. The specimen was PBMCs, collected after nivolumab (anti-PD-1) treatment.

The CDR3 protein is CASSQETNSPLHF. The CDR3 DNA reads as TGCGCCAGCAGCCAAGAGACCAATTCACCCCTCCACTTT. The chain employs TRBV4-1 and TRBJ1-6; no firm D call. Trimming cost V 0 bases and J 7 bases, with 4 bases left between them. The CDR3 runs to 13 residues. CDR1 MGHRA and CDR2 YSYEKL come from the germline V gene.